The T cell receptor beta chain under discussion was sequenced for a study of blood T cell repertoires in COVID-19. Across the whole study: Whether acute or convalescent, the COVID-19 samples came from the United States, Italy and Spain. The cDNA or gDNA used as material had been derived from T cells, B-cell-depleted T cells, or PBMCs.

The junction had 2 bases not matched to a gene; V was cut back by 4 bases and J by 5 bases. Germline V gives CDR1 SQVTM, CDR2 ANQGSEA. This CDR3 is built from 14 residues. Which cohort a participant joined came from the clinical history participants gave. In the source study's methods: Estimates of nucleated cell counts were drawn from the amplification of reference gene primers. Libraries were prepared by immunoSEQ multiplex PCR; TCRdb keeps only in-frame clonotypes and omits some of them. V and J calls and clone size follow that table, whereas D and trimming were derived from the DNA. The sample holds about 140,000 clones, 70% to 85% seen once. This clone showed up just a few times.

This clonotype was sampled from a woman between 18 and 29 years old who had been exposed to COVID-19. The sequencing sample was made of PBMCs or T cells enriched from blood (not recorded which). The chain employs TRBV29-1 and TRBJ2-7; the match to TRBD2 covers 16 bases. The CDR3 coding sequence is TGCAGCGTTGCCGGGACTAGCGGGAGGGACGAGCAGTACTTC. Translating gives CSVAGTSGRDEQYF.